This T cell receptor beta chain was sequenced in a study of cytomegalovirus exposure and HLA in healthy donors. Sequencing was performed with immunoSEQ multiplex PCR; in TCRdb, only in-frame clones are kept and a portion is missing. The sample lists 45,000 to 65,000 clones, 80% to 95% occurring once. As concerns this clone: The target antigen is unknown.

Overall study findings and caveats: For cytomegalovirus status, the classifier reportedly gave diagnoses with high specificity and sensitivity. A few of the chains that were CMV-associated were confirmed in vitro to be specific for CMV antigens.

Per germline, CDR1 SGHAT and CDR2 FQNNGV. V dropped 4 bases and J dropped 3 bases, with 12 bases sitting between them. This CDR3 is built from 15 residues. The rearrangement uses TRBV11-2 and TRBJ2-2; tentative D call: TRBD2 (6 bases). This TCR was sampled from a man aged 18 to 30 in good health and CMV-seronegative. The specimen sequenced was PBMCs. CDR3 sequence: CASSSWGGDTGELFF. CDR3 DNA sequence: TGTGCCAGCAGCTCTTGGGGCGGGGACACCGGGGAGCTGTTTTTT. The full variable domain, its missing parts supplied by reference TRBV11-2 and TRBJ2-2, is EAGVAQSPRYKIIEKRQSVAFWCNPISGHATLYWYQQILGQGPKLLIQFQNNGVVDDSQLPKDRFSAERLKGVDSTLKIQPAKLEDSAVYLCASSSWGGDTGELFFGEGSRLTVL.